Detailed here is one T cell receptor beta chain. The sample is drawn from a study of blood T cell repertoires in COVID-19. The authors' processing: Nucleated cell number was recorded as an estimate derived from reference gene primer amplification. Clones were sequenced by immunoSEQ multiplex PCR, and TCRdb holds only the in-frame ones, with some missing. Clone size and the V and J calls come from that table; the DNA yielded D and trimming. The sample has approximately 350,000 clones; 85% to 90% are singletons. Germline V gives CDR1 SGHDT, CDR2 YYEEEE. This CDR3 has 16 residues. Losses at the gene ends were 4 bases for V and 4 bases for J; bases not matched to a gene: 9.

This receptor was obtained from a woman aged 70-85 years with COVID-19, enrolled during active disease. Sequencing was done on a sample of peripheral blood. J is TRBJ1-2 and V is TRBV5-6; 11 bases fit TRBD1. The CDR3 loop reads CASSMDRDRGFYGYTF. The CDR3 DNA is TGTGCCAGCAGCATGGACCGGGACAGGGGGTTCTATGGCTACACCTTC.